This T cell receptor beta chain appears in the sequencing data of a study of blood T cell repertoires in COVID-19. Study overall: Samples representing acute and convalescent COVID-19 were sourced from the United States, Italy and Spain. From T cells, B-cell-depleted T cells, or PBMCs came the material, which was cDNA or gDNA.

In this sample, this clone turned up once. Under the authors' procedure: Estimation of nucleated cell counts was performed using reference gene primer amplification. TCRdb's copy holds only in-frame clones and misses some; the assay was immunoSEQ multiplex PCR. That table gives V, J and clone size, and the DNA gave D and trimming. This sample has about 250,000 clones, with 75% to 90% found just once. Germline trimming cut 0 bases from V and 3 bases from J; bases unmatched to any gene: 5. This CDR3 is built from 15 residues. Germline CDR1 reads LGHDT; CDR2 reads YNNKEL (reference sequence). Sequencing used peripheral blood. This receptor was identified in a woman between 40 and 55 years old who had recovered from COVID-19. The genes are TRBV3-1 (or the pseudogene TRBV3-2) and TRBJ2-7; TRBD2 aligns across 7 bases. In DNA, the CDR3 is TGTGCCAGCAGCCAAGAGGTGGGGAGGGACTACGAGCAGTACTTC. It yields the protein CASSQEVGRDYEQYF.